These T cell receptor beta chains were read from a single sample in a study of tumor-infiltrating lymphocytes in primary liver carcinoma. MiXCR, applied by TCRdb to the multiplex PCR reads, yields one record per CDR3 protein. The sample contains around 120,000 distinct CDR3 sequences, 65% of which appear only once. Sample: liver tumor tissue from sampling region 1. The receptors stem from a woman aged 55-69 years with primary liver carcinoma and hepatitis B virus infection. Each CDR3 is given with its conserved first and last residue. D genes are given only for firm matches. Clone size, where shown, is once, few, many, or a class for clones that have expanded.

>TRBV12-5|NA|NA|13|TRBJ1-1
CASGMDQYTEAFF
TGTGCTAGTGGTATGGATCAATACACTGAAGCTTTCTTT
>TRBV5-1|many|TRBD2|18|TRBJ2-1
CASSWSLGAGGSYNEQFF
TGCGCCAGCAGCTGGAGCCTCGGGGCGGGGGGATCCTACAATGAGCAGTTCTTC
>TRBV10-3|once|TRBD1|17|TRBJ2-3
CAISAGQGGSSNQPQYF
TGTGCCATCAGTGCCGGACAGGGCGGATCGAGTAATCAGCCCCAGTATTTT
>TRBV11-3|many|TRBD2|15|TRBJ2-5
CASSSGGLAQETQYF
TGTGCCAGCAGCTCCGGGGGACTAGCGCAAGAGACCCAGTACTTC
>TRBV11-2|once|NA|12|TRBJ2-3
CASARATDTQYF
TGTGCCAGCGCAAGGGCCACAGATACGCAGTATTTT
>TRBV25-1|NA|TRBD1|11|TRBJ1-2
CASSRGHGYTF
TGTGCCAGCAGTAGGGGGCACGGCTACACCTTC
>TRBV2|few|NA|12|TRBJ2-4
CAHGNAKNIQYF
TGTGCCCACGGAAATGCCAAAAACATTCAGTACTTC
>TRBV24-1|NA|TRBD2|16|TRBJ2-3
CATSMSGGTRTDTQYF
TGTGCCACCAGTATGTCGGGGGGAACTCGGACAGATACGCAGTATTTT
>TRBV11-1|NA|NA|15|TRBJ2-7
CASSLRTVGLREQYF
TGTGCCAGCAGCCTTCGGACAGTAGGATTACGCGAGCAGTACTTC
>TRBV7-9|once|TRBD2|16|TRBJ2-2
CANSRTSGGLTGGLFF
TGTGCCAACAGCCGGACTAGCGGGGGACTCACCGGGGGGCTGTTTTTT
>TRBV11-1|NA|TRBD1|14|TRBJ2-5
CANSKPGTVETQYF
TGTGCCAACAGCAAACCCGGGACAGTCGAAACCCAGTACTTC
>TRBV30|NA|TRBD2|13|TRBJ2-5
CAWSAGGRETQYF
TGTGCCTGGAGTGCGGGAGGTAGAGAGACCCAGTACTTC
>TRBV7-9|few|NA|11|TRBJ2-3
CASRLSDTQYF
TGTGCCAGCAGGCTTTCAGATACGCAGTATTTT
>TRBV11-2|NA|NA|12|TRBJ1-2
CARSYRNYGYIF
TGTGCCAGGAGCTACAGGAACTATGGCTACATCTTC
>TRBV6-1|many|NA|13|TRBJ1-5
CASRGPRGQPQHF
TGTGCCAGCAGGGGCCCCCGGGGACAGCCCCAGCATTTT
>TRBV6-5|NA|NA|13|TRBJ1-3
CASRMGPSNTIYF
TGTGCCAGCAGAATGGGCCCGTCAAACACCATATATTTT
>TRBV11-3|NA|TRBD1|16|TRBJ1-1
CTSSLAPSYAQGGVFF
TGTACCAGCAGCTTAGCCCCCAGTTACGCTCAGGGGGGAGTCTTCTTT
>TRBV4-1|NA|TRBD1|15|TRBJ1-2
CAYSSRGGGDYGYTF
TGCGCCTACAGCTCTCGGGGAGGGGGCGACTATGGCTACACCTTC
>TRBV11-2|many|NA|15|TRBJ2-7
CASSLGLGLVAKQYF
TGTGCCAGCAGCCTAGGTCTCGGACTGGTCGCAAAGCAGTACTTC
>TRBV19|NA|TRBD1|16|TRBJ1-5
CASSIYGTGGGQPQHF
TGTGCCAGTAGTATATATGGGACAGGGGGTGGACAGCCCCAGCATTTT
>TRBV20-1|once|TRBD2|18|TRBJ2-1
CSARDGLAGFLRRREQFF
TGCAGTGCTAGGGATGGCCTAGCGGGATTCCTAAGGCGCAGAGAGCAGTTCTTC
>TRBV29-1|many|TRBD2|16|TRBJ2-3
CSATPMRAGGTDTQYF
TGCAGCGCGACACCCATGAGAGCGGGAGGCACAGATACGCAGTATTTT
>TRBV24-1|NA|TRBD2|16|TRBJ2-1
CATSDSSGRAYSEQFF
TGTGCCACCAGTGATTCTAGCGGGAGGGCCTATAGTGAGCAGTTCTTC
>TRBV20-1|many|NA|15|TRBJ2-2
CSATLGEGDTGELFF
TGCAGTGCCACCCTGGGGGAGGGGGACACCGGGGAGCTGTTTTTT
>TRBV11-2|many|NA|13|TRBJ2-2
CASSYGPFGELFF
TGTGCCAGCAGCTACGGTCCGTTCGGGGAGCTGTTTTTT
>TRBV12-3/TRBV12-4|few|TRBD1|15|TRBJ2-3
CASKRETGTTDTQYF
TGTGCCAGCAAGAGAGAGACAGGGACCACAGATACGCAGTATTTT
>TRBV11-1|many|TRBD2|16|TRBJ2-1
CASSLVPGLAFYEQFF
TGTGCCAGCAGCTTAGTGCCGGGACTAGCGTTCTATGAGCAGTTCTTC
>TRBV11-2|NA|NA|15|TRBJ1-2
CANSPRKAENYGYTF
TGTGCCAACAGCCCCCGCAAGGCAGAAAACTATGGCTACACCTTC
>TRBV29-1|NA|NA|20|TRBJ2-1
CSVPALGVRENRKSYNKQFF
TGCAGCGTTCCCGCGTTGGGTGTTCGGGAGAACAGAAAATCCTATAATAAGCAGTTCTTC
>TRBV7-9|NA|TRBD1|14|TRBJ1-4
CANSSGTGSRKLFF
TGTGCCAACAGCTCCGGGACAGGCTCGAGAAAACTGTTTTTT
>TRBV29-1|NA|NA|16|TRBJ2-6
CSVHLGEVSGANVLIF
TGTAGCGTTCATCTGGGAGAAGTATCTGGGGCCAACGTCCTGATTTTC
>TRBV5-1|once|TRBD2|16|TRBJ2-1
CASRLGLAGGGDEQFF
TGCGCCAGCAGGTTGGGACTAGCGGGAGGAGGGGATGAGCAGTTCTTC
>TRBV12-3/TRBV12-4|NA|TRBD1|15|TRBJ2-5
CASNFRQGFQETQYF
TGTGCCAGCAATTTCCGACAGGGCTTCCAAGAGACCCAGTACTTC
>TRBV29-1|NA|NA|16|TRBJ2-1
CSAYDLGANSYNKQFF
TGCAGCGCCTACGATCTAGGGGCTAACTCCTACAATAAGCAGTTCTTC
>TRBV11-2|NA|NA|14|TRBJ2-1
CASSQISGSNEQFF
TGTGCCAGCAGCCAAATTAGCGGAAGCAATGAGCAGTTCTTC
>TRBV12-3/TRBV12-4|many|TRBD2|18|TRBJ2-1
CASSLARLAGGFGNEQFF
TGTGCCAGCAGTTTAGCCAGACTAGCGGGAGGTTTTGGCAATGAGCAGTTCTTC
>TRBV28|many|TRBD1|16|TRBJ2-1
CASSSLGDRPLNEQFF
TGTGCCAGCAGCTCCCTTGGGGACAGACCCCTGAATGAGCAGTTCTTC
>TRBV11-1|NA|NA|16|TRBJ2-1
CDSSFRGGTLYNEQFF
TGTGACAGTAGCTTTCGAGGCGGGACCTTATACAATGAGCAATTCTTC
>TRBV11-2|NA|NA|15|TRBJ2-2
CASSLRTRNAGELFF
TGTGCCAGCAGCCTCCGGACGAGAAACGCCGGGGAGCTGTTTTTT
>TRBV10-3|NA|NA|14|TRBJ2-5
CTISLSWKGETQYF
TGTACCATCAGTCTTAGCTGGAAGGGTGAGACCCAGTACTTC
>TRBV11-2|NA|TRBD2|16|TRBJ2-1
CASSLERAGGNNEQSF
TGTGCCAGCAGCTTAGAGCGGGCGGGAGGGAACAATGAGCAGTCCTTC
>TRBV29-1|NA|TRBD1|13|TRBJ2-7
CIARTGGEYEQYF
TGCATAGCTAGGACAGGGGGCGAATACGAGCAGTACTTC
>TRBV29-1|many|NA|12|TRBJ2-7
CSVEGQGYEQYF
TGCAGCGTTGAAGGTCAGGGCTACGAGCAGTACTTC
>TRBV11-2|NA|TRBD2|15|TRBJ2-7
CDSSLDHSGRNEQYF
TGTGACAGCAGCTTAGATCATAGCGGGAGGAACGAGCAGTACTTC
>TRBV4-2|many|NA|16|TRBJ2-2
CASSHAVGARTGELFF
TGTGCCAGCAGCCATGCTGTGGGGGCGAGAACCGGGGAGCTGTTTTTT
>TRBV29-1|once|NA|13|TRBJ2-3
CSVDCGGIDTQYF
TGCAGCGTTGACTGTGGAGGCATAGATACGCAATATTTT
>TRBV7-9|NA|NA|13|TRBJ2-5
CARSLRQGEAQYF
TGTGCCAGGAGCTTACGTCAGGGTGAGGCCCAGTACTTC
>TRBV6-5|NA|NA|15|TRBJ2-5
CACSPMRYNGETQYF
TGTGCATGCAGTCCCATGAGGTACAATGGAGAGACCCAGTACTTC
>TRBV14|NA|NA|18|TRBJ2-2
CASSQGWDLALNTGELFF
TGTGCCAGCAGCCAAGGATGGGATCTTGCCTTGAACACCGGGGAGCTGTTTTTT
>TRBV4-2|many|NA|13|TRBJ2-3
CASSQDRPDTQYF
TGTGCCAGCAGCCAAGATCGGCCTGATACGCAGTATTTT
>TRBV28|NA|TRBD2|15|TRBJ2-7
CASNTGGGFSYKQYF
TGTGCCAGCAACACGGGAGGGGGGTTTTCATACAAGCAGTACTTC
>TRBV28|NA|NA|13|TRBJ2-1
CASTTDYYNEQFF
TGTGCCAGCACCACTGATTATTACAATGAACAGTTCTTC
>TRBV28|NA|TRBD2|15|TRBJ2-3
CASGRREGYTDTQYF
TGTGCCAGCGGTAGGCGGGAGGGCTACACAGATACGCAGTATTTT
>TRBV6-2/TRBV6-3|once|NA|13|TRBJ1-2
CASNYGKNYGYTF
TGTGCCAGCAATTATGGCAAAAACTATGGCTACACCTTC
>TRBV14|few|NA|15|TRBJ2-3
CASNRGGRFTDTQYF
TGTGCCAGCAACCGGGGCGGGCGCTTCACAGATACGCAGTATTTT